A selection of T cell receptor beta chains follows, all from one sample in a study of chemoradiotherapy in HPV16-positive cancers. Data came from immunoSEQ multiplex PCR; TCRdb stores just in-frame clones and leaves some out. Of 55,000 to 85,000 clones listed, about 88% are singletons. The sample was blood, taken from a patient who underwent chemoradiotherapy. The receptors come from a human donor with HPV-associated anogenital cancer. Each CDR3 is given with its conserved first and last residue. D genes are given only for firm matches. The size field is filled for only some rows; it gives once, few, many or a size class.

d_gene: .; j_gene: TRBJ2-1; v_gene: TRBV27; abundance: .; CDR3nt: TGTGCCAGCAGTTTAACCGGGGATGAGCAGTTCTTC; CDR3aa: CASSLTGDEQFF
d_gene: .; j_gene: TRBJ2-7; v_gene: TRBV7-9; abundance: many; CDR3nt: TGTGCCAGCAGCTTGGGGATTCTCTACGAGCAGTACTTC; CDR3aa: CASSLGILYEQYF
d_gene: .; j_gene: TRBJ2-1; v_gene: TRBV6-6; abundance: .; CDR3nt: TGTGCCAGCAGCGCCACTTCACCAAATACCTACAATGAGCAGTTCTTC; CDR3aa: CASSATSPNTYNEQFF
d_gene: .; j_gene: TRBJ2-6; v_gene: TRBV15; abundance: .; CDR3nt: TGTGCCACCAGCAGAGATGAGGTATCTGGGGCCAACGTCCTGACTTTC; CDR3aa: CATSRDEVSGANVLTF
d_gene: TRBD2; j_gene: TRBJ2-1; v_gene: TRBV7-8; abundance: .; CDR3nt: TGTGCCAGCAGCCCTGAACGGGGGGGCTACAATGAGCAGTTCTTC; CDR3aa: CASSPERGGYNEQFF
d_gene: TRBD1; j_gene: TRBJ1-4; v_gene: TRBV25-1; abundance: once; CDR3nt: TGTGCCAGCAGTGATTTGTCGTTGACAGGGACTAATGAAAAACTGTTTTTT; CDR3aa: CASSDLSLTGTNEKLFF
d_gene: TRBD1; j_gene: TRBJ2-7; v_gene: TRBV28; abundance: .; CDR3nt: TGTGCCAGCAGCACCCATGACAGGGGGGTCGCCTACGAGCAGTACTTC; CDR3aa: CASSTHDRGVAYEQYF
d_gene: TRBD2; j_gene: TRBJ2-1; v_gene: TRBV6-5; abundance: .; CDR3nt: TGTGCCAGCAGTTACTCACTAGCGGGAGAAGGTGAGCAGTTCTTC; CDR3aa: CASSYSLAGEGEQFF
d_gene: .; j_gene: TRBJ1-3; v_gene: TRBV5-1; abundance: .; CDR3nt: TGCGCCAGCAGCTTGGGGGACGCTGGAAACACCATATATTTT; CDR3aa: CASSLGDAGNTIYF
d_gene: TRBD1; j_gene: TRBJ2-1; v_gene: TRBV5-5; abundance: .; CDR3nt: TGTGCCAGCAGCTTTCCGGGACAGGGGTCGAATGAGCAGTTCTTC; CDR3aa: CASSFPGQGSNEQFF
d_gene: TRBD2; j_gene: TRBJ2-2; v_gene: TRBV15; abundance: .; CDR3nt: TGTGCCACCAGCACCCCTCGGAGCGGGGGGTTTACCGGGGAGCTGTTTTTT; CDR3aa: CATSTPRSGGFTGELFF
d_gene: .; j_gene: TRBJ2-7; v_gene: TRBV7-9; abundance: .; CDR3nt: TGTGCCAGCAGCCCCGATTACTACGAGCAGTACTTC; CDR3aa: CASSPDYYEQYF
d_gene: .; j_gene: TRBJ1-1; v_gene: TRBV4-1; abundance: .; CDR3nt: TGCGCCAGCAGGACCCCGACAGGAGAAGCTTTCTTT; CDR3aa: CASRTPTGEAFF
d_gene: TRBD1; j_gene: TRBJ2-1; v_gene: TRBV5-8; abundance: .; CDR3nt: TGTGCCAGCAGCTCAAGATTGACAGGGGGTAATGAGCAGTTCTTC; CDR3aa: CASSSRLTGGNEQFF
d_gene: TRBD1; j_gene: TRBJ1-2; v_gene: TRBV11-2; abundance: .; CDR3nt: TGTGCCAGCAGCCCTCCGGACAGGGTAGGAGGCTACACCTTC; CDR3aa: CASSPPDRVGGYTF
d_gene: .; j_gene: TRBJ1-6; v_gene: TRBV6-5; abundance: .; CDR3nt: TGTGCCAGCAGTTACCGTCGCCCGGAGGATGCTTCACCCCTCCACTTT; CDR3aa: CASSYRRPEDASPLHF
d_gene: TRBD1; j_gene: TRBJ1-1; v_gene: TRBV5-6; abundance: .; CDR3nt: TGTGCCAGCAGCCCCGACAGGGGAGCCACTGAAGCTTTCTTT; CDR3aa: CASSPDRGATEAFF
d_gene: .; j_gene: TRBJ1-5; v_gene: TRBV7-2; abundance: .; CDR3nt: TGTGCCAGCAGCGTTGATGTGACACCCTTCAATCAGCCCCAGCATTTT; CDR3aa: CASSVDVTPFNQPQHF
d_gene: .; j_gene: TRBJ2-6; v_gene: TRBV28; abundance: .; CDR3nt: TGTGCCAGCAGTTCTAACAGGGTTAGCTCTGGGGCCAACGTCCTGACTTTC; CDR3aa: CASSSNRVSSGANVLTF
d_gene: .; j_gene: TRBJ2-7; v_gene: TRBV6-5; abundance: .; CDR3nt: TGTGCCAGCAGTTCTTATTTGGGTTCCTACGAGCAGTACTTC; CDR3aa: CASSSYLGSYEQYF
d_gene: .; j_gene: TRBJ2-2; v_gene: TRBV19; abundance: .; CDR3nt: TGTGCCAGTAGGAGGGGATGGAACACCGGGGAGCTGTTTTTT; CDR3aa: CASRRGWNTGELFF
d_gene: .; j_gene: TRBJ2-7; v_gene: TRBV29-1; abundance: once; CDR3nt: TGCAGCGTTGGGGGCGCGGAATCCTACGAGCAGTACTTC; CDR3aa: CSVGGAESYEQYF
d_gene: TRBD2; j_gene: TRBJ2-3; v_gene: TRBV6-1; abundance: .; CDR3nt: TGTGCCAGCAGACTAGCGGGGGGTACAGATACGCAGTATTTT; CDR3aa: CASRLAGGTDTQYF
d_gene: .; j_gene: TRBJ2-7; v_gene: TRBV18; abundance: .; CDR3nt: TGTGCCAGCTCACCCAGTGACAGGAAAGATACCTACGAGCAGTACTTC; CDR3aa: CASSPSDRKDTYEQYF
d_gene: TRBD2; j_gene: TRBJ2-1; v_gene: TRBV29-1; abundance: .; CDR3nt: TGCAGCGTTGAAGGGGGGACTAGCTACCCTAATGAGCAGTTCTTC; CDR3aa: CSVEGGTSYPNEQFF
d_gene: .; j_gene: TRBJ1-5; v_gene: TRBV6-1; abundance: .; CDR3nt: TGTGCCAGCAGTGTAAATGATTTAAGGCCCCAGCATTTT; CDR3aa: CASSVNDLRPQHF
d_gene: .; j_gene: TRBJ2-3; v_gene: TRBV4-1; abundance: .; CDR3nt: TGCGCCAGCAGCCAATCCGGTGGGATGGGGGCTGAGGGAGATACGCAGTATTTT; CDR3aa: CASSQSGGMGAEGDTQYF
d_gene: TRBD2; j_gene: TRBJ2-7; v_gene: TRBV5-6; abundance: .; CDR3nt: TGTGCCAGCAGCTTGGTAGCGGGCGCTGCCTACGAGCAGTACTTC; CDR3aa: CASSLVAGAAYEQYF
d_gene: .; j_gene: TRBJ2-2; v_gene: TRBV6-5; abundance: .; CDR3nt: TGTGCCAGCAGTTACAGGGTAGGGGAGCTGTTTTTT; CDR3aa: CASSYRVGELFF
d_gene: .; j_gene: TRBJ2-7; v_gene: TRBV18; abundance: .; CDR3nt: TGTGCCAGCTCACCCGGGGGTCAGGCCGAGCAGTACTTC; CDR3aa: CASSPGGQAEQYF
d_gene: .; j_gene: TRBJ2-7; v_gene: TRBV14; abundance: .; CDR3nt: TGTGCCAGCAGCCATCTCGGTCCTAGGATAGTGGAGCAGTACTTC; CDR3aa: CASSHLGPRIVEQYF
d_gene: TRBD2; j_gene: TRBJ2-2; v_gene: TRBV9; abundance: .; CDR3nt: TGTGCCAGCAGCGAAGAGGTTTTAGCGGGAGGAGCCGGGGAGCTGTTTTTT; CDR3aa: CASSEEVLAGGAGELFF
d_gene: TRBD1; j_gene: TRBJ1-3; v_gene: TRBV7-9; abundance: once; CDR3nt: TGTGCCAGCAGCCTTCTAGAGACAGGGTCTGGAAACACCATATATTTT; CDR3aa: CASSLLETGSGNTIYF
d_gene: .; j_gene: TRBJ2-2; v_gene: TRBV6-4; abundance: .; CDR3nt: TGTGCCAGCAGTGACTACAACACCGGGGAGCTGTTTTTT; CDR3aa: CASSDYNTGELFF
d_gene: .; j_gene: TRBJ2-3; v_gene: TRBV4-2; abundance: few; CDR3nt: TGTGCCAGCAGCCCTGGACCCGCGGATACGCAGTATTTT; CDR3aa: CASSPGPADTQYF
d_gene: TRBD1; j_gene: TRBJ1-2; v_gene: TRBV30; abundance: .; CDR3nt: TGTGCCTGGAGTCCACAGGGGGGCGGCTACACCTTC; CDR3aa: CAWSPQGGGYTF
d_gene: .; j_gene: TRBJ1-1; v_gene: TRBV5-4; abundance: .; CDR3nt: TGTGCCAGCAGCTCCATGGGCAGGTTGAACACTGAAGCTTTCTTT; CDR3aa: CASSSMGRLNTEAFF
d_gene: TRBD1; j_gene: TRBJ1-2; v_gene: TRBV28; abundance: .; CDR3nt: TGTGCCAGCAGTTCGGAGACAGGGCTGGATGGCTACACCTTC; CDR3aa: CASSSETGLDGYTF
d_gene: .; j_gene: TRBJ1-2; v_gene: TRBV18; abundance: .; CDR3nt: TGTGCCAGCTCACCACCAAACGACAGATCTATCGTCGGCTACACCTTC; CDR3aa: CASSPPNDRSIVGYTF
d_gene: TRBD2; j_gene: TRBJ2-1; v_gene: TRBV2; abundance: .; CDR3nt: TGTGCCAGCAGTGGGCTAAGCTCAAAGCGGGGGCCTGGGAATGAGCAGTTCTTC; CDR3aa: CASSGLSSKRGPGNEQFF
d_gene: TRBD1; j_gene: TRBJ2-7; v_gene: TRBV4-2; abundance: .; CDR3nt: TGTGCCAGCAGCCTATCAGGACAGGGGGGCGAGCAGTACTTC; CDR3aa: CASSLSGQGGEQYF
d_gene: .; j_gene: TRBJ1-1; v_gene: TRBV7-8; abundance: .; CDR3nt: TGTGCCAGCAGCCACCGGGCCCGGGACACTGAAGCTTTCTTT; CDR3aa: CASSHRARDTEAFF
d_gene: .; j_gene: TRBJ1-1; v_gene: TRBV19; abundance: .; CDR3nt: TGTGCCAGTAAGTCTTGGAACAAAAAAGACACTGAAGCTTTCTTT; CDR3aa: CASKSWNKKDTEAFF
d_gene: .; j_gene: TRBJ1-5; v_gene: TRBV7-2; abundance: .; CDR3nt: TGTGCCAGCAGCTTAGTGGGCCCCAATCAGCCCCAGCATTTT; CDR3aa: CASSLVGPNQPQHF
d_gene: TRBD2; j_gene: TRBJ2-1; v_gene: TRBV10-3; abundance: .; CDR3nt: TGTGCCATCAGCGAAAGACTAGCGGGAGGTTTCGGTGAGCAGTTCTTC; CDR3aa: CAISERLAGGFGEQFF
d_gene: .; j_gene: TRBJ1-1; v_gene: TRBV5-1; abundance: .; CDR3nt: TGCGCCAGCAGCTTGGAAAGGCTGAACACTGAAGCTTTCTTT; CDR3aa: CASSLERLNTEAFF
d_gene: .; j_gene: TRBJ2-1; v_gene: TRBV5-4; abundance: .; CDR3nt: TGTGCCAGCAGCTTGTTGGGAGTAGCGGTGGGCTTCAATGAAGGGCAGTTCTTC; CDR3aa: CASSLLGVAVGFNEGQFF
d_gene: TRBD1; j_gene: TRBJ2-1; v_gene: TRBV7-6; abundance: .; CDR3nt: TGTGCCAGCAGCTTAGATCTAACAGGGGCCCCCTACAATGAGCAGTTCTTC; CDR3aa: CASSLDLTGAPYNEQFF
d_gene: TRBD1; j_gene: TRBJ1-2; v_gene: TRBV7-9; abundance: .; CDR3nt: TGTGCCAGCAGCTTAGCGTTGGGACAGGGCTATGGCTACACCTTC; CDR3aa: CASSLALGQGYGYTF
d_gene: .; j_gene: TRBJ2-5; v_gene: TRBV27; abundance: once; CDR3nt: TGTGCCAGCAGCCTAATCCCGACCATCCTAGGCCAAGAGACCCAGTACTTC; CDR3aa: CASSLIPTILGQETQYF